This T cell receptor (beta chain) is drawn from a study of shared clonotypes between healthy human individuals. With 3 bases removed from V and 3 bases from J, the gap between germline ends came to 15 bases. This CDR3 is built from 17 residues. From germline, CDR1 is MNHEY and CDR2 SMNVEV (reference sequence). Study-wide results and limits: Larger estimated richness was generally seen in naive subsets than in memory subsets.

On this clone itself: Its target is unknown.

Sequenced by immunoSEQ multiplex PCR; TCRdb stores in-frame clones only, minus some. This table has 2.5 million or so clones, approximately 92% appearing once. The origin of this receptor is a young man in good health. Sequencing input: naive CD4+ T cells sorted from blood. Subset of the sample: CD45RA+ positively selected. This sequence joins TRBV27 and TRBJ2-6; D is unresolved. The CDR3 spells CASSFFPPRGGANVLTF. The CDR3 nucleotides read TGTGCCAGCAGTTTTTTCCCCCCACGCGGTGGGGCCAACGTCCTGACTTTC. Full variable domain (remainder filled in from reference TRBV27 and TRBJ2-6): EAQVTQNPRYLITVTGKKLTVTCSQNMNHEYMSWYRQDPGLGLRQIYYSMNVEVTDKGDVPEGYKVSRKEKRNFPLILESPSPNQTSLYFCASSFFPPRGGANVLTFGAGSRLTVL.